This T cell receptor beta chain came from a study of cytomegalovirus exposure and HLA in healthy donors. This clone has more than one count but fewer than ten. The antigen remains unidentified. Study results and limitations: Despite most TCR sequences being rare, some public TCRs occurred in many donors. There were several of the most significant clusters that appeared linked to common viral pathogens in a later analysis. Listed as cytomegalovirus-associated were 164 TCR beta chains.

This PCR relied on a set of 60 Vbeta primers and 13 Jbeta primers. Data came from immunoSEQ multiplex PCR; TCRdb stores just in-frame clones and leaves some out. Here the sample spans roughly 150,000 clones, about 79% being singletons. What was sequenced was PBMCs. This TCR was sampled from a male donor in good health and CMV-seronegative.

The CDR3 reads CASSPGHPEKLFF. CDR3 bases: TGTGCCAGCAGCCCCGGACACCCTGAAAAACTGTTTTTT. The V gene is TRBV6-5, the J gene TRBJ1-4; possibly TRBD1 for D (5 bases). The germline V gene has CDR1 MNHEY and CDR2 SVGAGI. CDR3 length equals 13 residues. V was pared by 6 bases and J by 7 bases, with 12 bases between.